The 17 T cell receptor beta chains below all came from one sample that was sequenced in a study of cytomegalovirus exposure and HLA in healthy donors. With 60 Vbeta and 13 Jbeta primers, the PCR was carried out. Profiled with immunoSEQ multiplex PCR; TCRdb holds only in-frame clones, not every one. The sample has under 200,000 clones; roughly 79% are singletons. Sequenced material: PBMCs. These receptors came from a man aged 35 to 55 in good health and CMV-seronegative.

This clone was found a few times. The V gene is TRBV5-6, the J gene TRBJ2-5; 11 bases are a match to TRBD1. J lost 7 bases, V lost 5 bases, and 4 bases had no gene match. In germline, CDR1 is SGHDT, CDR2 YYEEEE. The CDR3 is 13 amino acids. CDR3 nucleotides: TGTGCCAGCAGTCCCGGGACAGGGGGGACCCAGTACTTC. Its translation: CASSPGTGGTQYF.

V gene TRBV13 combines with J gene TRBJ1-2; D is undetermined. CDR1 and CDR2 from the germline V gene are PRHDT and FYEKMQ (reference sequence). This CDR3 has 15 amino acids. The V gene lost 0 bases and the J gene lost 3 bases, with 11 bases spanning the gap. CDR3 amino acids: CASSLGTPGDYGYTF. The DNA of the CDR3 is TGTGCCAGCAGCTTAGGGACTCCCGGGGACTATGGCTACACCTTC.

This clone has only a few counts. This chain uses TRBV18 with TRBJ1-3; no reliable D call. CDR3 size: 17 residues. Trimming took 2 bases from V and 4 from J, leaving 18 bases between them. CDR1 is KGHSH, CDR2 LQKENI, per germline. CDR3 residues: CASSPTSPVGSGNTIYF. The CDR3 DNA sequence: TGTGCCAGCTCACCAACTTCGCCGGTTGGTTCCGGAAACACCATATATTTT.

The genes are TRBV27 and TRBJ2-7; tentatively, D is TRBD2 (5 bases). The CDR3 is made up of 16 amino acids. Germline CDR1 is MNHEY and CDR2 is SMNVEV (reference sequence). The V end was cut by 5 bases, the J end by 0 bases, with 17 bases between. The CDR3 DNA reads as TGTGCCAGCAGTATCCGAGATAACGGGAACTCCTACGAGCAGTACTTC. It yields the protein CASSIRDNGNSYEQYF.

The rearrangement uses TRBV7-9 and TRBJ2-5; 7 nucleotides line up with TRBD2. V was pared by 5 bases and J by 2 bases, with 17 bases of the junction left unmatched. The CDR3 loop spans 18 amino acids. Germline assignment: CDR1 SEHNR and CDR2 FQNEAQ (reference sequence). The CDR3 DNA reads TGTGCCAGCAGCGGTGGGGATGGGGGGGTTGAGGAACAAGAGACCCAGTACTTC. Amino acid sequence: CASSGGDGGVEEQETQYF. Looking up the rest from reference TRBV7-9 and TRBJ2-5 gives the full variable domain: DTGVSQNPRHKITKRGQNVTFRCDPISEHNRLYWYRQTLGQGPEFLTYFQNEAQLEKSRLLSDRFSAERPKGSFSTLEIQRTEQGDSAMYLCASSGGDGGVEEQETQYFGPGTRLLVL.

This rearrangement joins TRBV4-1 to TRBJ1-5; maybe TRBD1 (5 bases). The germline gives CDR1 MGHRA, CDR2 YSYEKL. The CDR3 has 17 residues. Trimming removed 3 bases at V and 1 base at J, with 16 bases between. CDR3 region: CASSQTWGERSNQPQHF. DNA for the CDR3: TGCGCCAGCAGCCAGACGTGGGGCGAGCGCAGCAATCAGCCCCAGCATTTT.

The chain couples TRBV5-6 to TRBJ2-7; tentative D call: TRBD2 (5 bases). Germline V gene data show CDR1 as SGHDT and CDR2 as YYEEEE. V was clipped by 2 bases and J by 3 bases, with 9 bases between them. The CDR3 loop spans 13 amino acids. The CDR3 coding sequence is TGTGCCAGCAGCTTAAGAGGGAACTACGAGCAGTACGTC. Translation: CASSLRGNYEQYV.

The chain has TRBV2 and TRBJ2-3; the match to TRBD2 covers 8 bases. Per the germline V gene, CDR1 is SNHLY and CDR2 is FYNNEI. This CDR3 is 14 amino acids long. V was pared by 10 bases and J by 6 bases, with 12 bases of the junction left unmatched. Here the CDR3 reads CATARAGEVDTQYF. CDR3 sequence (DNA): TGTGCCACCGCCAGAGCGGGAGAGGTGGATACGCAGTATTTT.

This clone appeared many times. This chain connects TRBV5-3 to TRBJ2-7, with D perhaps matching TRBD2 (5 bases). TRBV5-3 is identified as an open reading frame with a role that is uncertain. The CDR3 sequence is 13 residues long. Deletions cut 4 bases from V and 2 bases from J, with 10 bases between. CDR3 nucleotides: TGTGCCAGAAGCCGTGGACTTACCTACGAGCAGTACGTC. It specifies CARSRGLTYEQYV.

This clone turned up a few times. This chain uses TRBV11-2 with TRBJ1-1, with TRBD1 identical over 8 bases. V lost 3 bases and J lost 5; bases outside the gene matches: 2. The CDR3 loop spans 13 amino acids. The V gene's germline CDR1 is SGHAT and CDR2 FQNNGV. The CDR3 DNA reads TGTGCCAGCAGCTTCCAGGGGGCGACTGAAGCTTTCTTT. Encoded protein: CASSFQGATEAFF.

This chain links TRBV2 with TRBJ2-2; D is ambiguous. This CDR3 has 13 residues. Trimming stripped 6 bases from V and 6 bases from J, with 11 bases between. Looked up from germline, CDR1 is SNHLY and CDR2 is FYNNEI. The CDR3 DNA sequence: TGTGCCAGCAGGCAGGTCCCCCCCGGGGAGCTGTTTTTT. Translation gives CASRQVPPGELFF.

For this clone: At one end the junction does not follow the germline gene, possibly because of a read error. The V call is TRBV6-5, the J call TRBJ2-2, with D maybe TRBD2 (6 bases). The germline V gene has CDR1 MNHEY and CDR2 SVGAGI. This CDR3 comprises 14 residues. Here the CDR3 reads CAGSYAGSSGELFF. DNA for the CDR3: TGTGCCGGCAGTTACGCGGGGAGTTCCGGGGAGCTGTTTTTT.

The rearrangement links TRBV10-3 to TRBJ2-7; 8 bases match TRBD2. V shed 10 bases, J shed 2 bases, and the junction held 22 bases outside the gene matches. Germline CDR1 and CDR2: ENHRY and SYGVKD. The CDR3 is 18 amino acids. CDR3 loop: CATRTLGGGEREPYEQYF. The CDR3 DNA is TGTGCCACCAGAACACTCGGTGGGGGGGAGCGGGAGCCCTACGAGCAGTACTTC.

The CDR3 nucleotides are TGTGCCACCAGGAGTCCGGGAAATAGTCAAAATGAGCAGTTCTTC. As protein: CATRSPGNSQNEQFF. The chain joins TRBV15 to TRBJ2-1; tentative D call: TRBD2 (5 bases). The CDR3 length is 15 residues. Germline loops: CDR1 LNHNV, CDR2 YYDKDF (reference sequence). The V end was cut by 6 bases, the J end by 7 bases, with 19 bases between. Drawing the rest from reference TRBV15 and TRBJ2-1, the complete variable domain is DAMVIQNPRYQVTQFGKPVTLSCSQTLNHNVMYWYQQKSSQAPKLLFHYYDKDFNNEADTPDNFQSRRPNTSFCFLDIRSPGLGDTAMYLCATRSPGNSQNEQFFGPGTRLTVL.

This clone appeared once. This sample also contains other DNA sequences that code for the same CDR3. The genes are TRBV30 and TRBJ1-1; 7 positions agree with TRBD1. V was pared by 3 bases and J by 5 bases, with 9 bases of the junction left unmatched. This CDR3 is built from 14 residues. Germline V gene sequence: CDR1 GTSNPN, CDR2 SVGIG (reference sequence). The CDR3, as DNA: TGTGCCTGGAGCAAAAAGGGGGCGAGAACTGAAGCTTTCTTT. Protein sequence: CAWSKKGARTEAFF.

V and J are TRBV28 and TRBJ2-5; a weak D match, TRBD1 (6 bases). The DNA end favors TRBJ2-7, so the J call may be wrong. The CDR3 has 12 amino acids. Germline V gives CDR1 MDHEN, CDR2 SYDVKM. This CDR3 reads CASGDTTYEQYF. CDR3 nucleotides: TGTGCCAGCGGGGACACGACCTACGAGCAGTACTTC.

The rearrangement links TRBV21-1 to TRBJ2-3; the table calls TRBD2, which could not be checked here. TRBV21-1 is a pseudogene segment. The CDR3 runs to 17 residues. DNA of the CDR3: TGTGCCAGCAGACTCCACGGGACTAGCGGGATCGGAGATACGCAGTATTTT. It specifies CASRLHGTSGIGDTQYF.